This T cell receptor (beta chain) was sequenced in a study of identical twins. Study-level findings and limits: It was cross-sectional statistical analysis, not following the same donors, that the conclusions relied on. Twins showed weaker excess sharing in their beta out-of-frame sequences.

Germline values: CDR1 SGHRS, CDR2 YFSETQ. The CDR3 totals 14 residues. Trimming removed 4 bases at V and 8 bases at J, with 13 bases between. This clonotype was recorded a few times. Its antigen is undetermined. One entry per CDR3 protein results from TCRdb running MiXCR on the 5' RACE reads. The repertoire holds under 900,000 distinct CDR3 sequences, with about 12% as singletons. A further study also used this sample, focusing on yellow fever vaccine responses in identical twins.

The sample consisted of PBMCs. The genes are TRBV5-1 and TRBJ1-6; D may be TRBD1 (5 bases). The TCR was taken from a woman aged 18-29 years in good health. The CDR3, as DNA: TGCGCCAGCAGCCCGGGACGGCCGGATTCACCCCTCCACTTT. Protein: CASSPGRPDSPLHF.